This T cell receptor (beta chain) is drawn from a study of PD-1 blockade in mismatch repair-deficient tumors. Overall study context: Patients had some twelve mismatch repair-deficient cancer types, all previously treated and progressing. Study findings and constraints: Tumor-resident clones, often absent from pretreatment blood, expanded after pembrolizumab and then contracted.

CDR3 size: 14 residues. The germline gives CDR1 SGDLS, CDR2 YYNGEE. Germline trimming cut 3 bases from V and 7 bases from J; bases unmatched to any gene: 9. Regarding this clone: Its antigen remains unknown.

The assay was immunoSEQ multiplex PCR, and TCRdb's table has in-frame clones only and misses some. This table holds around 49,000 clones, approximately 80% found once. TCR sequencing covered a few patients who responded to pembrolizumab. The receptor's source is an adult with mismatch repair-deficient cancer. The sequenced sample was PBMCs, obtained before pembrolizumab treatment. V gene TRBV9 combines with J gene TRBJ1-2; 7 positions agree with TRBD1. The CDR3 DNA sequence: TGTGCCAGCAGCGACGAACAGGGGAGGGGTGGCTACACCTTC. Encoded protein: CASSDEQGRGGYTF.